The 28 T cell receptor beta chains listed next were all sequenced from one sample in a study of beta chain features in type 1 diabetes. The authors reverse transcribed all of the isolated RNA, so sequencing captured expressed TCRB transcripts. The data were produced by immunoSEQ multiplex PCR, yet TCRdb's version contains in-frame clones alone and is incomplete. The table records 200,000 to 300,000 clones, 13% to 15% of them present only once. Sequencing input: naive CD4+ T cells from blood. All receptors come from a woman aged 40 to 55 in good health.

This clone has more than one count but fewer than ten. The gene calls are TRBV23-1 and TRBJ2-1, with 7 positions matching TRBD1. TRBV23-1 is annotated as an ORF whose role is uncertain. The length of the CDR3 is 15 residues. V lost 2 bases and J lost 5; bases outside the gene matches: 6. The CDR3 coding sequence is TGCGCCAGCAGTCAACACCGACAGGGCCACAATGAGCAGTTCTTC. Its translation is CASSQHRQGHNEQFF.

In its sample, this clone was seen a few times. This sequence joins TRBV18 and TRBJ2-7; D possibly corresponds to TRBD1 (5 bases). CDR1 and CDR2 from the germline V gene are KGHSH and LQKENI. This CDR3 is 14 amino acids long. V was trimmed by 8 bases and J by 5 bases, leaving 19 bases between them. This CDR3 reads CASTDGQGGHEQYF. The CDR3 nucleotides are TGTGCCAGCACCGACGGGCAGGGTGGGCACGAGCAGTACTTC. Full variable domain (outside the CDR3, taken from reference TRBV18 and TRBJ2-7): NAGVMQNPRHLVRRRGQEARLRCSPMKGHSHVYWYRQLPEEGLKFMVYLQKENIIDESGMPKERFSAEFPKEGPSILRIQQVVRGDSAAYFCASTDGQGGHEQYFGPGTRLTVT.

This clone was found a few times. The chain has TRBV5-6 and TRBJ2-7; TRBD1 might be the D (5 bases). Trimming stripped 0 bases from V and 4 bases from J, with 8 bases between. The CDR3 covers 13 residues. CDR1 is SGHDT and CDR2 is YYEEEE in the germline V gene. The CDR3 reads CASSLAAGYEQYF. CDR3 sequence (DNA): TGTGCCAGCAGCTTGGCCGCAGGGTACGAGCAGTACTTC.

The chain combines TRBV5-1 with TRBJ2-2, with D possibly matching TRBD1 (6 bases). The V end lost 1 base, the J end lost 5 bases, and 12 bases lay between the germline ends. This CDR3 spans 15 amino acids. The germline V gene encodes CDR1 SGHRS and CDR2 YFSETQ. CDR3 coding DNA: TGCGCCAGCAGCTTGTCCCTACAGGGTACCGGGGAGCTGTTTTTT. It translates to CASSLSLQGTGELFF.

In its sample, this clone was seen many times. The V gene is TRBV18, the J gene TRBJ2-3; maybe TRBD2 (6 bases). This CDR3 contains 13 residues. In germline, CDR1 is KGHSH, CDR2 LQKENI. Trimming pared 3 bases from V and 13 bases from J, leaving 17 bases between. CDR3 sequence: CASSPSTSSREYF. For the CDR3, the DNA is TGTGCCAGCTCACCGTCCACTAGCTCAAGGGAGTATTTT. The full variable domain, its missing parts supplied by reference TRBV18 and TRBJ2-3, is NAGVMQNPRHLVRRRGQEARLRCSPMKGHSHVYWYRQLPEEGLKFMVYLQKENIIDESGMPKERFSAEFPKEGPSILRIQQVVRGDSAAYFCASSPSTSSREYFGPGTRLTVL.

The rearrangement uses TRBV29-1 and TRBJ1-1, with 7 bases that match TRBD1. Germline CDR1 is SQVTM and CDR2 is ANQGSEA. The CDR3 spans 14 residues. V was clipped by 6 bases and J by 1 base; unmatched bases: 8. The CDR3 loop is CSVQTGIPNTEAFF. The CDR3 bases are TGCAGCGTCCAGACAGGGATTCCGAACACTGAAGCTTTCTTT.

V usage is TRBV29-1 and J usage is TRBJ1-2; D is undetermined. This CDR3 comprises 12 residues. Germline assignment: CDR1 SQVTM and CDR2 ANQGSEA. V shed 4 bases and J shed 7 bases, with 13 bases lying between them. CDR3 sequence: CSVGRVTSGYTF. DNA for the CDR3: TGCAGCGTTGGGCGGGTTACTAGTGGCTACACCTTC.

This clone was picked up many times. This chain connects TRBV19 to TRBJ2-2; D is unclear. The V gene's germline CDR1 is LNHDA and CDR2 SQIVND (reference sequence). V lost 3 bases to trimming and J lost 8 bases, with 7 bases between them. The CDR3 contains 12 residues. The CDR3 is CASSMHRGELFF. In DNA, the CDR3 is TGTGCCAGTAGTATGCACAGAGGGGAGCTGTTTTTT.

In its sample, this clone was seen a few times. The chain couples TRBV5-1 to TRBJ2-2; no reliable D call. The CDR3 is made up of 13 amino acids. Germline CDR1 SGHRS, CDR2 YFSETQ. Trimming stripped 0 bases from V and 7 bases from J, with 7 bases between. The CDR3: CASSLAGGGELFF. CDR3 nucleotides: TGCGCCAGCAGCTTGGCCGGCGGCGGGGAGCTGTTTTTT.

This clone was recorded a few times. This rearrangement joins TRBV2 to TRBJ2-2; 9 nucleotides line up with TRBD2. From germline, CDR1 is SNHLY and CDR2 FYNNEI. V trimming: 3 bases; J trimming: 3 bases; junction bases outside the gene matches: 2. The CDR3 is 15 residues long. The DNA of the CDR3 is TGTGCCAGCAGTGAGGCGGGGGGGTACACCGGGGAGCTGTTTTTT. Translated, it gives CASSEAGGYTGELFF.

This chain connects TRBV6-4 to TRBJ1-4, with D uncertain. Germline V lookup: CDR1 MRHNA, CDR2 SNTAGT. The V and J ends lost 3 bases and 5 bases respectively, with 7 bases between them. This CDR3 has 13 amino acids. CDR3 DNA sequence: TGTGCCAGCAGTGAGGGCAGGAATGAAAAACTGTTTTTT. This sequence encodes CASSEGRNEKLFF.

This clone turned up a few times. The CDR3 here is CASSQYPGQGDYGYTF. The CDR3 DNA sequence: TGCGCCAGCAGCCAATATCCGGGACAGGGGGACTATGGCTACACCTTC. This chain links TRBV4-3 with TRBJ1-2, with 11 bases that match TRBD1. The germline CDR1 and CDR2 sequences are LGHNA and YSLEER. With V trimmed by 2 bases and J by 3 bases, 5 bases remained unmatched. The CDR3 spans 16 residues.

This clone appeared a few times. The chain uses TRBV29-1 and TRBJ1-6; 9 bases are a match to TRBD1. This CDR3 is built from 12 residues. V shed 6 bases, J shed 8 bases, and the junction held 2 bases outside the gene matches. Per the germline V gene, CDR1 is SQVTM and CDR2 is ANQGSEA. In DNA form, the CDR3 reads TGCAGCGTCCGGGACAGGGATTCACCCCTCCACTTT. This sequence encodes CSVRDRDSPLHF.

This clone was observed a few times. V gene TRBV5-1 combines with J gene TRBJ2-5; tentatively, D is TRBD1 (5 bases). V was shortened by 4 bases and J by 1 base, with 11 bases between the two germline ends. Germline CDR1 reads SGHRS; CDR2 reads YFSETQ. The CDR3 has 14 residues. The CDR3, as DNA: TGCGCCAGCAGCATCACAGGTTTCCAAGAGACCCAGTACTTC. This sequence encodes CASSITGFQETQYF.

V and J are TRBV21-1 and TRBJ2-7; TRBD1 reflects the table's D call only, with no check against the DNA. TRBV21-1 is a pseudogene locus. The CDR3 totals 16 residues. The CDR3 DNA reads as TGTGCCAGCCCCGGGACACGGGCGGCTTTTTGGTGCGAGCAGTACTTC. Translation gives CASPGTRAAFWCEQYF.

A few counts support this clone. The CDR3 DNA reads as TGTGCTAGTGGTTTTGGGCCACCCCTCCACTTT. It codes for CASGFGPPLHF. The chain links TRBV12-5 to TRBJ1-6; no clear D gene. Germline assignment: CDR1 LGHNT and CDR2 FRNRAP. Trimming left V 3 bases short and J 11 bases short, with 5 bases between. This CDR3 contains 11 residues.

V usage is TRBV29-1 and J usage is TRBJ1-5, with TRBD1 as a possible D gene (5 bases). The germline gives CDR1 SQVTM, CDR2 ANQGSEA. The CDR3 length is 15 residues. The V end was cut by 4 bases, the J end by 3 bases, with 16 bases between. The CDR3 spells CSVVVAGRINQPQHF. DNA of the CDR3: TGCAGCGTTGTTGTGGCGGGACGAATCAATCAGCCCCAGCATTTT. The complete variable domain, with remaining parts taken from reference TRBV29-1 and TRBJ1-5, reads SAVISQKPSRDICQRGTSLTIQCQVDSQVTMMFWYRQQPGQSLTLIATANQGSEATYESGFVIDKFPISRPNLTFSTLTVSNMSPEDSSIYLCSVVVAGRINQPQHFGDGTRLSIL.

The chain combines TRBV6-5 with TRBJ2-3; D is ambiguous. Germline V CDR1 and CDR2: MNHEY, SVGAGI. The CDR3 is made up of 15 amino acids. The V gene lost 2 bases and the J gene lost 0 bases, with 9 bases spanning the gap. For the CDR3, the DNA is TGTGCCAGCAGTTACGCGAGCGTTAGCACAGATACGCAGTATTTT. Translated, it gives CASSYASVSTDTQYF.

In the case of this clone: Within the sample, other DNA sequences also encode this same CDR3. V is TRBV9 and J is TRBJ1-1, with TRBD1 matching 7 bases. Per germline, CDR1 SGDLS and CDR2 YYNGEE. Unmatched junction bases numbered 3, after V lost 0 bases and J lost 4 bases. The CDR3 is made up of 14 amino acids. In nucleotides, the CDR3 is TGTGCCAGCAGCGTAGGACAGGGTGGCACTGAAGCTTTCTTT. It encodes CASSVGQGGTEAFF.

CDR3 amino acids: CASSFGQGDSYEQYF. CDR3 in DNA: TGCGCCAGCAGCTTTGGACAGGGGGACTCCTACGAGCAGTACTTC. The rearrangement joins TRBV5-1 to TRBJ2-7; 10 positions match TRBD1. The CDR3 is 15 amino acids. V lost 2 bases to trimming and J lost 0 bases; unmatched junction nucleotides: 2. Germline V lookup: CDR1 SGHRS, CDR2 YFSETQ.

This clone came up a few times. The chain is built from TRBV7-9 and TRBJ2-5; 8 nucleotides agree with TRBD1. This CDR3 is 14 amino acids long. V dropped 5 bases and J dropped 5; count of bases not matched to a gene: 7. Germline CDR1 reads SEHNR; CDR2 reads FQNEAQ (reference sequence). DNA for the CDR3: TGTGCCAGCAGCGTCGGACAGGGTTCGGAGACCCAGTACTTC. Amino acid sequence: CASSVGQGSETQYF.

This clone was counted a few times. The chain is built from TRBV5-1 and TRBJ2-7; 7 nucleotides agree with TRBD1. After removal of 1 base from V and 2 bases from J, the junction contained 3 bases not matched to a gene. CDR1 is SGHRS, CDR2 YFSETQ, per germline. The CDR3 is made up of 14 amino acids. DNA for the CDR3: TGCGCCAGCAGCTTGACGGGACAGACCTACGAGCAGTACTTC. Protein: CASSLTGQTYEQYF.

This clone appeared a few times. The CDR3 region has the DNA TGTGCCAGCAGTGTTCGGCAAGAGACCCAGTACTTC. Translation gives CASSVRQETQYF. The chain uses TRBV2 and TRBJ2-5, with D unclear. The germline V and J ends were trimmed by 4 bases and 2 bases, with 5 bases remaining between them. This CDR3 contains 12 residues. CDR1 and CDR2 (germline): SNHLY, FYNNEI.

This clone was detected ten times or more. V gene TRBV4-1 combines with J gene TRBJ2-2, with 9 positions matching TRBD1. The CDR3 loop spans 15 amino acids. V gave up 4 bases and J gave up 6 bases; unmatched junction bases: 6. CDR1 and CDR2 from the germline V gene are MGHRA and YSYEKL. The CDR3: CASSRPGTGSGELFF. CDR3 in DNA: TGCGCCAGCAGCCGTCCCGGGACAGGGTCCGGGGAGCTGTTTTTT.

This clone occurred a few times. The CDR3 here is CASREGATYNEQFF. DNA of the CDR3: TGTGCCAGTAGAGAGGGGGCCACCTACAATGAGCAGTTCTTC. This chain joins TRBV19 and TRBJ2-1, with TRBD1 identical over 7 bases. V was clipped by 6 bases and J by 2 bases; unmatched bases: 4. Germline V gene sequence: CDR1 LNHDA, CDR2 SQIVND (reference sequence). The CDR3 extends over 14 amino acids.

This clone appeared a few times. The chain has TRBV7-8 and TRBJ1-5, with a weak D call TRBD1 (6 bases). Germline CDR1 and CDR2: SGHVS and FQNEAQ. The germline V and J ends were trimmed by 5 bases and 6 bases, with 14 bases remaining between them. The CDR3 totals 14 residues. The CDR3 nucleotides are TGTGCCAGCAGCCCCGGGGGGGGCCTTCAGCCCCAGCATTTT. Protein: CASSPGGGLQPQHF.

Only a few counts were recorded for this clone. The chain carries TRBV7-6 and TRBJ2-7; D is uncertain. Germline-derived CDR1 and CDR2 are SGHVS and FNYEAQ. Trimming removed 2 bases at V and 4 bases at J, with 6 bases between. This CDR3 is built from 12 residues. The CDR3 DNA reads TGTGCCAGCAGCTTATCCCAATACGAGCAGTACTTC. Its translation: CASSLSQYEQYF.

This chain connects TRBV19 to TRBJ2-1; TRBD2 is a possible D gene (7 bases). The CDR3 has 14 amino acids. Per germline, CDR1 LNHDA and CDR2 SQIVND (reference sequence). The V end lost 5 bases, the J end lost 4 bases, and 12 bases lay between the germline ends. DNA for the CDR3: TGTGCCAGTAGTCGGGGGGCGCGGTACAATGAGCAGTTCTTC. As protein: CASSRGARYNEQFF.